This T cell receptor beta chain is from a study of T cell clonotyping in hematopoietic cell transplantation. Only in-frame clones appear in the TCRdb table, and some are missing; sequencing was by immunoSEQ multiplex PCR. The sample holds around 25,000 clones, more than 70% seen once. Study outcomes and limitations: At the given depth, recipient repertoires were over 97% de novo clonotypes.

With respect to this clone: The antigen remains unidentified.

Germline V gene lookup returns CDR1 DFQATT and CDR2 SNEGSKA (reference sequence). The CDR3 has 11 amino acids. V gave up 3 bases and J gave up 5 bases, with 7 bases separating them. Time point of the sample: recipient sample about 28 days before transplant, after cytoreduction. Samples: about 28 days before transplant, then days 30, 100 and 180 after. The sequenced sample was peripheral blood mononuclear cells, obtained before stem cell transplant. The rearrangement uses TRBV20-1 and TRBJ2-5; no definite D call. The source is a middle-aged man with myelodysplastic syndrome. Some clones in this sample may be carry-over from other donors' samples. The CDR3 DNA reads as TGCAGTGCTAGGAGTGCGGAGACCCAGTACTTC. This sequence encodes CSARSAETQYF.